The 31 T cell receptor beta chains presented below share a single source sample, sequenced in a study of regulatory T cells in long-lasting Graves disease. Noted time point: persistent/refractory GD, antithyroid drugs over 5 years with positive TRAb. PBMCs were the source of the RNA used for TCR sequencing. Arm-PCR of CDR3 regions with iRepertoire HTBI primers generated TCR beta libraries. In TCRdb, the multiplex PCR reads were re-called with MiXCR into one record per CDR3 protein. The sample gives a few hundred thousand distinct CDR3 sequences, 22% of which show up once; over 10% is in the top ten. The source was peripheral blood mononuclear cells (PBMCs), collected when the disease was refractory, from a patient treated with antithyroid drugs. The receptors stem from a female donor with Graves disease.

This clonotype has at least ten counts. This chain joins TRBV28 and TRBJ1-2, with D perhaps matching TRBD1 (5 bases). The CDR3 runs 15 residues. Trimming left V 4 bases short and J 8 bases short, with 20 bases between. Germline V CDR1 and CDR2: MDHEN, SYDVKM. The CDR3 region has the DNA TGTGCCAGCAGTTCCCCCCGGGGGGGGAGAAGGGGCTACACCTTC. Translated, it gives CASSSPRGGRRGYTF.

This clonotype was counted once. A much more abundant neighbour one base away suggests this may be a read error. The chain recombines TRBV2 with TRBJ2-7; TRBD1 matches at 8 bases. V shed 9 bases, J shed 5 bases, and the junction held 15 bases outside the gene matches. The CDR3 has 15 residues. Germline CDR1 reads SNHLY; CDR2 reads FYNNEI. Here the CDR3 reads CASGAHGQGAHEQYF. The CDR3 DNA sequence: TGTGCCAGTGGGGCCCATGGGCAGGGGGCTCACGAGCAGTACTTC.

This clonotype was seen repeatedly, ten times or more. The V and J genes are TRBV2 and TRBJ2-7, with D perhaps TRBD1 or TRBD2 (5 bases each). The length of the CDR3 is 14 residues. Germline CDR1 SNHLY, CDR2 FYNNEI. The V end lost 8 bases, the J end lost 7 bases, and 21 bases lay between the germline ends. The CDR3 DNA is TGTGCCAGCGAGAGGGGATCCGAGAAGGGGGAGCAGTACTTC. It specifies CASERGSEKGEQYF.

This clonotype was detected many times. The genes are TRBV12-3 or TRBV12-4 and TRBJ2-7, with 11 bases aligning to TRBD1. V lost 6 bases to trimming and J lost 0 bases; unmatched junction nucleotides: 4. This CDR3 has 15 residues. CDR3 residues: CASRRDRGASYEQYF. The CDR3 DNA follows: TGTGCCAGCAGAAGGGACAGGGGGGCCTCCTACGAGCAGTACTTC.

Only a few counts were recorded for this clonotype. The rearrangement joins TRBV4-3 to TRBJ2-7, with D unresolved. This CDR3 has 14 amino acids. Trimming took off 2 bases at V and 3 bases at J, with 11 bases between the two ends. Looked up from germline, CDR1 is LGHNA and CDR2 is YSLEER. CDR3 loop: CASSQLGKGYEQYF. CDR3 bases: TGCGCCAGCAGCCAACTGGGAAAAGGCTACGAGCAGTACTTC.

The DNA for the CDR3 is TGTGCCAGCAGCTCCTCCGGGACAGGGAGTGGCTACACCTTC. The encoded protein is CASSSSGTGSGYTF. The chain is built from TRBV11-3 and TRBJ1-2; 9 bases agree with TRBD1. Trimming took 4 bases from V and 7 from J; bases not matched to a gene: 7. The CDR3 consists of 14 residues. CDR1 is SGHNT, CDR2 YENEEA, per germline.

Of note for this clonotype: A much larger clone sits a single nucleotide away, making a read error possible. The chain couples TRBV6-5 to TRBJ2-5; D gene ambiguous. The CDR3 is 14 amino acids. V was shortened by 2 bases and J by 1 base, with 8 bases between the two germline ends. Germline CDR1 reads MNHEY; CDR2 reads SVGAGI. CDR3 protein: CASSYSRPQETQYF. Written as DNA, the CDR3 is TGTGCCAGCAGTTACAGCAGACCCCAAGAGACCCAGTACTTC.

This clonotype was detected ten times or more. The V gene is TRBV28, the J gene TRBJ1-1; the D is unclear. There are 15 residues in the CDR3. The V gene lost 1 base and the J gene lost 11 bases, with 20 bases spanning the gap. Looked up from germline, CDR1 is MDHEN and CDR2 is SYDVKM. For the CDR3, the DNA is TGTGCCAGCAGTTTATACGCGGGCCGACCTGAATCGGCTTTCTTT. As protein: CASSLYAGRPESAFF.

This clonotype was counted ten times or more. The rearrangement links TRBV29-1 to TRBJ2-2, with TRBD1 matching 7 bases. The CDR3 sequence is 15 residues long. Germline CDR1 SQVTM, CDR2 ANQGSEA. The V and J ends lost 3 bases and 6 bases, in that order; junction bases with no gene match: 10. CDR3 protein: CSVDLDRVRAGELFF. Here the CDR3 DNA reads TGCAGCGTTGACCTAGACAGGGTGAGGGCCGGGGAGCTGTTTTTT.

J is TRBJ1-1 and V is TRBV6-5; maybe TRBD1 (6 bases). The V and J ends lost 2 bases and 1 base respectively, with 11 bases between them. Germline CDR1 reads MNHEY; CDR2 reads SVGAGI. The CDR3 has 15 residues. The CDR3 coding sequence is TGTGCCAGCAGTTACCGAATGGACAGGAACACTGAAGCTTTCTTT. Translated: CASSYRMDRNTEAFF.

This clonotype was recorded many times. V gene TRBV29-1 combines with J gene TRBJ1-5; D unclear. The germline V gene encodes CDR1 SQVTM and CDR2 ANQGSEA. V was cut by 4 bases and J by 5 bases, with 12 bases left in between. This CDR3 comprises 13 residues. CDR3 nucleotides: TGCAGCGTTGGAGCAGGCTCCGATCAGCCCCAGCATTTT. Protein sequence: CSVGAGSDQPQHF.

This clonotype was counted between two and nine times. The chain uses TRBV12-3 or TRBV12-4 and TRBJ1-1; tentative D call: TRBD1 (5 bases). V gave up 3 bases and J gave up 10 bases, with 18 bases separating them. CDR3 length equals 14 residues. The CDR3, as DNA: TGTGCCAGCAGTTTCTGGCAGGGCTTACAAGGAGCTTTCTTT. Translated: CASSFWQGLQGAFF.

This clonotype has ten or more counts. CDR3 amino acids: CASSFGGITGELFF. CDR3 DNA: TGTGCCAGCAGTTTTGGGGGGATTACCGGGGAGCTGTTTTTT. The rearrangement links TRBV12-3 or TRBV12-4 to TRBJ2-2; a possible D gene is TRBD2 (6 bases). The V gene lost 3 bases and the J gene lost 5 bases, with 10 bases spanning the gap. The CDR3 length is 14 residues.

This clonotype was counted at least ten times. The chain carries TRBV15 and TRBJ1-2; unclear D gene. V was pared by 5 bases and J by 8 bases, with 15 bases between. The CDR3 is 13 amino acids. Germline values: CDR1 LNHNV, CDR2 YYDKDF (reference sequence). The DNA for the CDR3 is TGTGCCACCAGCCCCCAAGCAGGTCGGGGCTACACCTTC. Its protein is CATSPQAGRGYTF.

The CDR3 sequence: CASTLGGLSGANVLTF. DNA for the CDR3: TGTGCCAGCACCCTCGGGGGGCTCTCTGGGGCCAACGTCCTGACTTTC. The chain employs TRBV12-3 or TRBV12-4 and TRBJ2-6, with a tentative D call TRBD2 (7 bases). This CDR3 contains 16 residues. V shed 7 bases and J shed 0 bases, with 13 bases lying between them.

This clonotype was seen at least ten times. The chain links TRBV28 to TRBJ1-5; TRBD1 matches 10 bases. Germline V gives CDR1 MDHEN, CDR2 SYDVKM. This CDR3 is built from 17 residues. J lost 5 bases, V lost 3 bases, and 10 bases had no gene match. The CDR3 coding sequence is TGTGCCAGCAGTTTTCGATTCGGAGACAGGGGGCATCAGCCCCAGCATTTT. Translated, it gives CASSFRFGDRGHQPQHF. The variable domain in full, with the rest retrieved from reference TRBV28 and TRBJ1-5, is DVKVTQSSRYLVKRTGEKVFLECVQDMDHENMFWYRQDPGLGLRLIYFSYDVKMKEKGDIPEGYSVSREKKERFSLILESASTNQTSMYLCASSFRFGDRGHQPQHFGDGTRLSIL.

CDR3 nucleotide sequence: TGTGCCAGCAGCTTAGGGCGAGGGGGGAACGAGCAGTACTTC. Its translation: CASSLGRGGNEQYF. The rearrangement joins TRBV7-8 to TRBJ2-7; D is possibly TRBD1 or TRBD2 (6 bases each). CDR1 and CDR2 (germline): SGHVS, FQNEAQ. Trimming took off 1 base at V and 5 bases at J, with 12 bases between the two ends. This CDR3 is built from 14 residues.

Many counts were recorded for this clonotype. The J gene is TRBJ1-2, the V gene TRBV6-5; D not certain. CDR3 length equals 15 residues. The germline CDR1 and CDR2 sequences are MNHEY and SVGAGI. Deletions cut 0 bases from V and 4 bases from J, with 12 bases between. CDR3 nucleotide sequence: TGTGCCAGCAGTTACTCGAGCGAACAGTCCTATGGCTACACCTTC. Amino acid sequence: CASSYSSEQSYGYTF.

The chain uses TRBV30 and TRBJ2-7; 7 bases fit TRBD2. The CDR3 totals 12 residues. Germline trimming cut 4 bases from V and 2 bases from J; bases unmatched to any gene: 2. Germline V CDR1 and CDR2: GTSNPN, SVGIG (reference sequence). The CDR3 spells CAWNAGAYEQYF. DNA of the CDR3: TGTGCCTGGAACGCGGGAGCCTACGAGCAGTACTTC.

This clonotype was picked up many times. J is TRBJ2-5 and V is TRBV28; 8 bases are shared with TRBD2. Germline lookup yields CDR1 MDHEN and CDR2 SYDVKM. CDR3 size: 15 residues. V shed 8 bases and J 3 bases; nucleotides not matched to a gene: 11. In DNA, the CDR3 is TGTGCCAGCCTCCGGGGGGGTAGAACCAAAGAGACCCAGTACTTC. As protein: CASLRGGRTKETQYF.

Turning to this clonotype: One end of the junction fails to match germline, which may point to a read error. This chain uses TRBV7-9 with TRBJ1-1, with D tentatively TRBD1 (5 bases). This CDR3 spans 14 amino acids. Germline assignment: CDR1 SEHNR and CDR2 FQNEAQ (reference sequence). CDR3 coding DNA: TGTGCCAGCAGCCACGGGGGACTCAACACTGAAGCTTCCTTT. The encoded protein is CASSHGGLNTEASF.

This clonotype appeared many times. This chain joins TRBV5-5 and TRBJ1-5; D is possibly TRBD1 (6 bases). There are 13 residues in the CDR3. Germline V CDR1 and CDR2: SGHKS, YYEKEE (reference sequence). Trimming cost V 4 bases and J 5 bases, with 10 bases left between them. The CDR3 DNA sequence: TGTGCCAGCAGCCACCAGGGGTATCAGCCCCAGCATTTT. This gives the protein CASSHQGYQPQHF.

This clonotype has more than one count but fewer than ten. The CDR3 DNA reads TGTGCCAGCAGCTTAGCTACTAGCGGGAGGGCCGCGGCCAAAAACATTCAGTACTTC. The encoded protein is CASSLATSGRAAAKNIQYF. V gene TRBV7-9 combines with J gene TRBJ2-4; 13 nucleotides align to TRBD2. V shed 0 bases, J shed 1 base, and the junction held 6 bases outside the gene matches. Per the germline V gene, CDR1 is SEHNR and CDR2 is FQNEAQ (reference sequence). The CDR3 loop spans 19 amino acids.

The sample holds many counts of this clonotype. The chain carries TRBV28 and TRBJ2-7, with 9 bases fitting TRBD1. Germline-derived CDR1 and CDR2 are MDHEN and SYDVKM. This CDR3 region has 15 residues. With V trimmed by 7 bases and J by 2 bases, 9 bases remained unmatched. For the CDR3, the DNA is TGTGCCAGCACCACGACGGGACAGGGTCCCTACGAGCAGTACTTC. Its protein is CASTTTGQGPYEQYF.

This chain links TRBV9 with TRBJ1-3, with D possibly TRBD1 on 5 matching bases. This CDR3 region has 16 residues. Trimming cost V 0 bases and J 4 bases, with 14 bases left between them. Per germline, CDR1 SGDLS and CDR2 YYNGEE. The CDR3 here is CASSVAEGVSGNTIYF. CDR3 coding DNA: TGTGCCAGCAGCGTAGCCGAAGGGGTGAGCGGAAACACCATATATTTT.

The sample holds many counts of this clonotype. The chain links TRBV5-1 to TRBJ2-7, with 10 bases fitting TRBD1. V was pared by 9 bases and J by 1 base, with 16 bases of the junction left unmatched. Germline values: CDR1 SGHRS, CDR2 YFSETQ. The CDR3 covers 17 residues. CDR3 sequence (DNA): TGCGCCACCAGGGCCGGGACAGGGGTAGGGAGTTCCTACGAGCAGTACTTC. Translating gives CATRAGTGVGSSYEQYF. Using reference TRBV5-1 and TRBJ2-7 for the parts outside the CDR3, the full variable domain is KAGVTQTPRYLIKTRGQQVTLSCSPISGHRSVSWYQQTPGQGLQFLFEYFSETQRNKGNFPGRFSGRQFSNSRSEMNVSTLELGDSALYLCATRAGTGVGSSYEQYFGPGTRLTVT.

The CDR3 DNA is TGCAGTGCTAGCCGACCCAGGACCGGCCTCTACGAGCAGTACTTC. Translation gives CSASRPRTGLYEQYF. The V call is TRBV20-1, the J call TRBJ2-7; D is unresolved. Deletions cut 3 bases from V and 3 bases from J, with 18 bases between. CDR1 is DFQATT and CDR2 is SNEGSKA in the germline V gene (reference sequence). The CDR3 loop spans 15 amino acids.

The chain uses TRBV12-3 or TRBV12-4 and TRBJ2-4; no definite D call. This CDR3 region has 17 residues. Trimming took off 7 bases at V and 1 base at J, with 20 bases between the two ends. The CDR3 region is CASTVWVSSGAKNIQYF. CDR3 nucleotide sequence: TGTGCCAGCACTGTCTGGGTCTCTTCGGGCGCCAAAAACATTCAGTACTTC.

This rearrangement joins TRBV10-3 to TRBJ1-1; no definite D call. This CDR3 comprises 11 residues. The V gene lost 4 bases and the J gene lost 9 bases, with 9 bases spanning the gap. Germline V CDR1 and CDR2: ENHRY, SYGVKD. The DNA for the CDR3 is TGTGCCATCAGTGGAACTGGGAAAGCTTTCTTT. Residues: CAISGTGKAFF.

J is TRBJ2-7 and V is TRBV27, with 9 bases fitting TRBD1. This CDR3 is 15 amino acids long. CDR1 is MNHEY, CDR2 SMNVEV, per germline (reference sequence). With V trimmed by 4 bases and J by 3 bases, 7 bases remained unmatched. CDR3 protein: CASSSYRQGGYEQYF. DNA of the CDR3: TGTGCCAGCAGTTCTTATAGACAGGGGGGCTACGAGCAGTACTTC.

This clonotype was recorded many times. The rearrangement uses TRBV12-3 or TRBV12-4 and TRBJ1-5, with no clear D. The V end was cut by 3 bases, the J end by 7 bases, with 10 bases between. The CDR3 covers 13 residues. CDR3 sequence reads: CASSLAGRQPQHF. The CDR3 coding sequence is TGTGCCAGCAGTTTGGCGGGGAGGCAGCCCCAGCATTTT.